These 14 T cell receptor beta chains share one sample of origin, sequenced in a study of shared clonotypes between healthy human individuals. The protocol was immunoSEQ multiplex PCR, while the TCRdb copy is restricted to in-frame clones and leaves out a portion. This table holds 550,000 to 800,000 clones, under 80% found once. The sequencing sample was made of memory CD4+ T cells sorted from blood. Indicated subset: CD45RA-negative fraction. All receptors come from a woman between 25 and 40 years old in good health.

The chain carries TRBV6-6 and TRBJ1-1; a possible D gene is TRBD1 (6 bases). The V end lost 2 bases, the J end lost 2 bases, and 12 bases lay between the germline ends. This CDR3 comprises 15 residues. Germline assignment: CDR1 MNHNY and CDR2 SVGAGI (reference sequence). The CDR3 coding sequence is TGTGCCAGCAGTTACATACAGGGAGACAACACTGAAGCTTTCTTT. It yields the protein CASSYIQGDNTEAFF.

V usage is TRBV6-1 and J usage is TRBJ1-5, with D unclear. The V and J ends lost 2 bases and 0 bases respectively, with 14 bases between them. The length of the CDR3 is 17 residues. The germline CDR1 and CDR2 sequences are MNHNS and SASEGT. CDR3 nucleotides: TGTGCCAGCAGTGAAAAGTGGAGCCGATATAGCAATCAGCCCCAGCATTTT. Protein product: CASSEKWSRYSNQPQHF.

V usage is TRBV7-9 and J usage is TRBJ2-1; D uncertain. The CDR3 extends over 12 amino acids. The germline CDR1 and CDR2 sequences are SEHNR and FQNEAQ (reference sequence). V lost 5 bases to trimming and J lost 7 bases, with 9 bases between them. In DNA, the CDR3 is TGTGCCAGCAGCCCCCCGGGTAATGAGCAGTTCTTC. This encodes CASSPPGNEQFF.

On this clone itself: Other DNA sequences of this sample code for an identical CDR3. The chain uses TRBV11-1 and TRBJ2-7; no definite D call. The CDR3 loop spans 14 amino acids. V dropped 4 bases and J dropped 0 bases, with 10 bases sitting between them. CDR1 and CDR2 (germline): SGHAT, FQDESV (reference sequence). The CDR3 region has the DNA TGTGCCAGCAGCTCACAGCGTGACTCCTACGAGCAGTACTTC. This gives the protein CASSSQRDSYEQYF.

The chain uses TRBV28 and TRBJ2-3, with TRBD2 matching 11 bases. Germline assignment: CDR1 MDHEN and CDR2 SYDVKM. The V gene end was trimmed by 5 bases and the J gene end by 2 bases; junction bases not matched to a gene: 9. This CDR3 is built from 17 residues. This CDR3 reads CASSPSGTSGTTDTQYF. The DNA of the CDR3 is TGTGCCAGCAGTCCATCCGGGACTAGCGGTACCACAGATACGCAGTATTTT.

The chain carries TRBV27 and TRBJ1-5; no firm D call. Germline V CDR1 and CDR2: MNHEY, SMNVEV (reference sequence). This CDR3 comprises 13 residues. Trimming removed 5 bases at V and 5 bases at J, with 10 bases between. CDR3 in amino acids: CASSNKGDQPQHF. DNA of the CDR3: TGTGCCAGCAGTAATAAGGGTGATCAGCCCCAGCATTTT.

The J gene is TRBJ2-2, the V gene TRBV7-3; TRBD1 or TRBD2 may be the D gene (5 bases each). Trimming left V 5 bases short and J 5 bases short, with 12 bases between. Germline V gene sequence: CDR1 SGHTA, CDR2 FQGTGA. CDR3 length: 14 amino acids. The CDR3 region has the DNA TGTGCCAGCAGCCTTGGGGGAAGAACCGGGGAGCTGTTTTTT. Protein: CASSLGGRTGELFF.

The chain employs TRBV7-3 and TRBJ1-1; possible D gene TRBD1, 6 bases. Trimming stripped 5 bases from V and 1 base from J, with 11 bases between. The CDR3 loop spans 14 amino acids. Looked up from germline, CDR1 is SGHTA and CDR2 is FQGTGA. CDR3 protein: CASSLQGTNTEAFF. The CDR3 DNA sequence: TGTGCCAGCAGCCTTCAGGGGACGAACACTGAAGCTTTCTTT.

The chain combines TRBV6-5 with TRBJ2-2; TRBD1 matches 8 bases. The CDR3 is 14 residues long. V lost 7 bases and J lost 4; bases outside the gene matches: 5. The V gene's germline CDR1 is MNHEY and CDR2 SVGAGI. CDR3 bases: TGTGCCAGCAACCAGGACAGGGCCACCGGGGAGCTGTTTTTT. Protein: CASNQDRATGELFF.

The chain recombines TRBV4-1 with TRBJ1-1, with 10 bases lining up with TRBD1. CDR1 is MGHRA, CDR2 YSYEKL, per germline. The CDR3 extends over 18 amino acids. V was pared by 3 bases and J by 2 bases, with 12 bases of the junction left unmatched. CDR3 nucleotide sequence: TGCGCCAGCAGCCATGCCCGGGACCGGGACAGGGGTAACACTGAAGCTTTCTTT. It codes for CASSHARDRDRGNTEAFF.

The CDR3 loop reads CASSLWFQTSNQPQHF. CDR3 sequence (DNA): TGTGCCAGCAGTTTATGGTTTCAGACTAGCAATCAGCCCCAGCATTTT. This chain connects TRBV28 to TRBJ1-5; D not resolved. The CDR3 covers 16 residues. In germline, CDR1 is MDHEN, CDR2 SYDVKM. The V end lost 0 bases, the J end lost 0 bases, and 9 bases lay between the germline ends.

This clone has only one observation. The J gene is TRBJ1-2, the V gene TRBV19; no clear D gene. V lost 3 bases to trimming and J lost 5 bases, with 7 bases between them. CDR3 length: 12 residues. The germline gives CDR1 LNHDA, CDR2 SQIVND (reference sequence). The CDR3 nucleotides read TGTGCCAGTAGTATGGGCCCATATGGCTACACCTTC. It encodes CASSMGPYGYTF. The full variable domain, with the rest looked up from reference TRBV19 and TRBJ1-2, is DGGITQSPKYLFRKEGQNVTLSCEQNLNHDAMYWYRQDPGQGLRLIYYSQIVNDFQKGDIAEGYSVSREKKESFPLTVTSAQKNPTAFYLCASSMGPYGYTFGSGTRLTVV.

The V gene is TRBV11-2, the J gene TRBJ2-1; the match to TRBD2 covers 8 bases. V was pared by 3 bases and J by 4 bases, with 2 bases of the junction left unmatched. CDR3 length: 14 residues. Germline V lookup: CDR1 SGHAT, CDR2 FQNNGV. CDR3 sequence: CASSFTSGYNEQFF. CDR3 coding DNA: TGTGCCAGCAGCTTTACTAGCGGTTACAATGAGCAGTTCTTC.

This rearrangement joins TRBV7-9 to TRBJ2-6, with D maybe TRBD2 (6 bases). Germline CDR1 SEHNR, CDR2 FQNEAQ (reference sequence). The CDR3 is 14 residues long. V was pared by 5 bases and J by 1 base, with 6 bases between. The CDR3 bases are TGTGCCAGCAGCGGGACTTCTGGGGCCAACGTCCTGACTTTC. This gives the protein CASSGTSGANVLTF.